These 8 T cell receptor beta chains originate from one sample sequenced in a study of OX40 agonist ivuxolimab in advanced cancers. Here immunoSEQ multiplex PCR was the method, and the copy in TCRdb shows in-frame clones only, minus some. The repertoire holds about 96,000 clones, with about 90% as singletons. The sample in question was CD4+ or CD8+ T cells sorted from blood, obtained in a trial of the OX40 agonist ivuxolimab. All receptors come from an adult with an advanced solid tumor such as melanoma, head and neck, liver or kidney cancer.

This chain joins TRBV7-3 and TRBJ2-1; D perhaps matches TRBD1 (5 bases). The CDR3 is made up of 13 amino acids. The germline V gene has CDR1 SGHTA and CDR2 FQGTGA. Trimming took off 2 bases at V and 7 bases at J, with 9 bases between the two ends. CDR3 loop: CASSLGARNEQFF. CDR3 DNA sequence: TGTGCCAGCAGCTTAGGGGCGAGGAATGAGCAGTTCTTC.

This clone appeared once. The rearrangement joins TRBV7-2 to TRBJ1-2, with D possibly matching TRBD1 (5 bases). V lost 6 bases and J lost 3, with 17 bases in between. Germline V CDR1 and CDR2: SGHTA, FQGNSA. The CDR3 spans 15 residues. CDR3 coding DNA: TGTGCCAGCAGTCCCGGACACCCGGAGGACTATGGCTACACCTTC. Its protein is CASSPGHPEDYGYTF. Using reference TRBV7-2 and TRBJ1-2 for the parts outside the CDR3, the full variable domain is GAGVSQSPSNKVTEKGKDVELRCDPISGHTALYWYRQSLGQGLEFLIYFQGNSAPDKSGLPSDRFSAERTGGSVSTLTIQRTQQEDSAVYLCASSPGHPEDYGYTFGSGTRLTVV.

The rearrangement links TRBV7-8 to TRBJ2-3; no clear D gene. Germline CDR1 is SGHVS and CDR2 is FQNEAQ. The CDR3 has 13 amino acids. The V gene lost 4 bases and the J gene lost 1 base, with 6 bases spanning the gap. CDR3 bases: TGTGCCAGCAGCTCCCGTGGCACAGATACGCAGTATTTT. Residues: CASSSRGTDTQYF.

This clone was detected only a few times. The chain carries TRBV6-6 and TRBJ1-4; no reliable D call. Germline CDR1 is MNHNY and CDR2 is SVGAGI (reference sequence). The CDR3 spans 14 residues. Trimming pared 3 bases from V and 0 bases from J, leaving 5 bases between. The CDR3 DNA follows: TGTGCCAGCAGTTATGACGCAACTAATGAAAAACTGTTTTTT. As protein: CASSYDATNEKLFF.

The V call is TRBV10-2, the J call TRBJ2-1; D not certain. The germline V gene has CDR1 WSHSY and CDR2 SAAADI. The V end was cut by 4 bases, the J end by 4 bases, with 11 bases between. The CDR3 extends over 14 amino acids. This chain's CDR3 is CASSGRVAYNEQFF. The DNA for the CDR3 is TGCGCCAGCAGTGGACGGGTAGCTTACAATGAGCAGTTCTTC.

The V and J genes are TRBV7-2 and TRBJ2-5, with a possible D match to TRBD2 (6 bases). V shed 5 bases and J shed 3 bases, with 10 bases lying between them. The CDR3 length is 13 residues. Germline loops: CDR1 SGHTA, CDR2 FQGNSA. The CDR3 loop reads CASSPLAEETQYF. The CDR3 DNA reads as TGTGCCAGCAGCCCATTAGCGGAAGAGACCCAGTACTTC.

The rearrangement links TRBV6-6 to TRBJ2-5; 9 bases are shared with TRBD1. The germline V gene has CDR1 MNHNY and CDR2 SVGAGI (reference sequence). V was pared by 7 bases and J by 5 bases, with 11 bases of the junction left unmatched. The CDR3 runs 15 residues. The CDR3 loop reads CASTLGTGNMETQYF. DNA of the CDR3: TGTGCCAGCACCCTCGGGACAGGGAATATGGAGACCCAGTACTTC.

The V and J genes are TRBV11-3 and TRBJ2-2, with 8 bases that match TRBD1. Germline V gene sequence: CDR1 SGHNT, CDR2 YENEEA. The CDR3 has 15 residues. After removal of 5 bases from V and 7 bases from J, the junction contained 9 bases not matched to a gene. As DNA, the CDR3 is TGTGCCAGCAGCCCGACAGGGGCGGTCGGCGGGGAGCTGTTTTTT. Translating it yields CASSPTGAVGGELFF.